Each of the 27 T cell receptor beta chains below was sequenced from the same sample in a study of T cells in Graves' hyperthyroidism and ophthalmopathy. RNA transcripts yielded amplified TCR beta CDR3 regions. RT-PCR in the first round (using the HTBI primer set) targeted the TCR CDR3. In TCRdb, the multiplex PCR reads were re-called with MiXCR into one record per CDR3 protein. The table has 140,000 or so distinct CDR3 sequences, approximately 20% seen once. The sequencing sample was made of blood. The receptor source for this set is a woman in her forties or fifties with Graves' hyperthyroidism that later progressed to Graves' ophthalmopathy.

The J gene is TRBJ2-2, the V gene TRBV4-1; D might be TRBD2 (6 bases). The CDR3 contains 15 residues. V was trimmed by 2 bases and J by 6 bases, leaving 13 bases between them. Germline CDR1 and CDR2: MGHRA and YSYEKL. CDR3 bases: TGCGCCAGCAGCCAATCGTACGGGGGACCCGGGGAGCTGTTTTTT. Translation gives CASSQSYGGPGELFF.

This clonotype showed up many times. This rearrangement joins TRBV27 to TRBJ1-2; the D gene is possibly TRBD1 (6 bases). The CDR3 runs 14 residues. CDR1 is MNHEY and CDR2 is SMNVEV in the germline V gene (reference sequence). The V gene lost 3 bases and the J gene lost 8 bases, with 16 bases spanning the gap. The CDR3, as DNA: TGTGCCAGCAGTTTCTACGGAACAGGGATAGGCTACACCTTC. It translates to CASSFYGTGIGYTF.

This chain joins TRBV20-1 and TRBJ2-7; unclear D gene. Between the trimmed V and J ends, which lost 3 bases and 0 bases, there was a span of 12 bases. This CDR3 spans 14 amino acids. The germline V gene encodes CDR1 DFQATT and CDR2 SNEGSKA (reference sequence). The CDR3 loop is CSARYLGVSYEQYF. DNA for the CDR3: TGCAGTGCTAGGTACCTCGGAGTCTCCTACGAGCAGTACTTC.

This clonotype was detected ten times or more. The chain joins TRBV27 to TRBJ2-7, with D possibly matching TRBD1 (9 bases). The CDR3 runs to 19 residues. V shed 8 bases and J shed 3 bases, with 32 bases lying between them. Germline V CDR1 and CDR2: MNHEY, SMNVEV (reference sequence). The CDR3: CASWSTQGAEGLGFYEQYF. As DNA, the CDR3 is TGTGCCAGCTGGTCCACACAGGGGGCGGAGGGACTAGGGTTCTACGAGCAGTACTTC.

This clonotype has ten or more counts. The V and J genes are TRBV18 and TRBJ2-7; D is ambiguous. Trimming stripped 3 bases from V and 2 bases from J, with 11 bases between. Germline V lookup: CDR1 KGHSH, CDR2 LQKENI. The CDR3 is made up of 14 amino acids. The CDR3 region is CASSPDTIAYEQYF. The CDR3 DNA sequence: TGTGCCAGCTCACCTGACACCATCGCCTACGAGCAGTACTTC.

This clonotype was recorded at least ten times. The CDR3 coding sequence is TGTGCCAGCAGCCCTGAGAGCGGATCTAGCACAGATACGCAGTATTTT. It specifies CASSPESGSSTDTQYF. The chain carries TRBV3-1 and TRBJ2-3; perhaps TRBD2 as D (5 bases). CDR1 is LGHDT, CDR2 YNNKEL, per germline (reference sequence). V lost 4 bases and J lost 0, with 14 bases in between. The CDR3 has 16 amino acids.

Ten or more counts support this clonotype. The chain employs TRBV2 and TRBJ1-1; perhaps TRBD1 as D (6 bases). The V gene lost 6 bases and the J gene lost 0 bases, with 11 bases spanning the gap. This CDR3 comprises 14 residues. Germline V gene lookup returns CDR1 SNHLY and CDR2 FYNNEI. For the CDR3, the DNA is TGTGCCAGCAGAAGGACAGAGATGAACACTGAAGCTTTCTTT. This translates into CASRRTEMNTEAFF.

The chain is built from TRBV11-2 and TRBJ2-3; the D is unclear. Germline CDR1 and CDR2: SGHAT and FQNNGV. The CDR3 totals 14 residues. V was cut by 1 base and J by 2 bases, with 7 bases left in between. The CDR3 is CASSLGPYTDTQYF. The CDR3 coding sequence is TGTGCCAGCAGCTTAGGGCCCTACACAGATACGCAGTATTTT.

The chain is built from TRBV11-2 and TRBJ2-1; TRBD1 might be the D (6 bases). The CDR3 totals 14 residues. The V gene's germline CDR1 is SGHAT and CDR2 FQNNGV. Trimming removed 4 bases from V and 7 bases from J, with 14 bases in between. The CDR3, as DNA: TGTGCCAGCAGCTCCTTACAGGGCAGGAATGAGCAGTTCTTC. Translating gives CASSSLQGRNEQFF.

Regarding this clonotype: A much bigger clone sits one base away, suggesting this may be a read error. CDR3 sequence reads: CAGSADRPPYNEQFF. The DNA of the CDR3 is TGTGCCGGCTCGGCCGACAGGCCCCCCTACAATGAGCAGTTCTTC. The V gene is TRBV18, the J gene TRBJ2-1, with D perhaps TRBD1 (6 bases). Germline assignment: CDR1 KGHSH and CDR2 LQKENI. CDR3 length equals 15 residues.

The CDR3 DNA reads TGTGCCACAAACCTGGGAGGACTGTCCACAGATACGCAGTATTTT. It yields the protein CATNLGGLSTDTQYF. The rearrangement uses TRBV6-1 and TRBJ2-3, with a weak D call TRBD2 (6 bases). Germline values: CDR1 MNHNS, CDR2 SASEGT. V dropped 10 bases and J dropped 2 bases, with 19 bases sitting between them. The CDR3 loop spans 15 amino acids.

Many counts were recorded for this clonotype. V and J are TRBV28 and TRBJ1-1, with D possibly being TRBD1 (5 bases). The CDR3 consists of 14 residues. Trimming took off 6 bases at V and 4 bases at J, with 15 bases between the two ends. CDR1 is MDHEN and CDR2 is SYDVKM in the germline V gene. The CDR3 region has the DNA TGTGCCAGCAGACAGAGGCAGGGCGCCACTGAAGCTTTCTTT. It specifies CASRQRQGATEAFF. Variable domain in full (rest from reference TRBV28 and TRBJ1-1): DVKVTQSSRYLVKRTGEKVFLECVQDMDHENMFWYRQDPGLGLRLIYFSYDVKMKEKGDIPEGYSVSREKKERFSLILESASTNQTSMYLCASRQRQGATEAFFGQGTRLTVV.

This clonotype was counted between two and nine times. This chain joins TRBV7-9 and TRBJ2-2, with D unclear. The CDR3 runs 15 residues. Germline V lookup: CDR1 SEHNR, CDR2 FQNEAQ (reference sequence). Trimming cost V 5 bases and J 6 bases, with 16 bases left between them. The CDR3 sequence: CASSTNWVLAGELFF. For the CDR3, the DNA is TGTGCCAGCAGCACCAATTGGGTGCTGGCCGGGGAGCTGTTTTTT.

This clonotype has at least ten counts. The chain recombines TRBV7-9 with TRBJ2-7; D perhaps matches TRBD2 (6 bases). The V and J ends lost 5 bases and 3 bases respectively, with 17 bases between them. Germline values: CDR1 SEHNR, CDR2 FQNEAQ (reference sequence). The CDR3 runs 15 residues. The CDR3 nucleotides are TGTGCCAGCAGCGGTCGCTCGGGGGATCGCTACGAGCAGTACTTC. As protein: CASSGRSGDRYEQYF.

In its sample, this clonotype was seen many times. This chain joins TRBV6-1 and TRBJ2-3; 12 nucleotides line up with TRBD1. V trimming: 5 bases; J trimming: 5 bases; junction bases outside the gene matches: 11. The germline V gene encodes CDR1 MNHNS and CDR2 SASEGT. This CDR3 region has 17 residues. The CDR3 protein is CASSYRTGTGGLDTQYF. CDR3 bases: TGTGCCAGCAGTTATAGGACCGGGACAGGGGGCTTAGATACGCAGTATTTT.

V and J are TRBV5-5 and TRBJ1-1; D possibly corresponds to TRBD1 (5 bases). The CDR3 is 16 amino acids. The V end lost 2 bases, the J end lost 6 bases, and 20 bases lay between the germline ends. Germline CDR1 is SGHKS and CDR2 is YYEKEE (reference sequence). The CDR3 here is CASSLTAQGGVPEAFF. The CDR3 region has the DNA TGTGCCAGCAGCTTAACAGCTCAGGGAGGGGTCCCTGAAGCTTTCTTT.

In this sample, this clonotype turned up many times. The chain couples TRBV5-1 to TRBJ2-7; no definite D call. Trimming stripped 5 bases from V and 6 bases from J, with 12 bases between. The V gene's germline CDR1 is SGHRS and CDR2 YFSETQ. This CDR3 spans 12 amino acids. CDR3 DNA: TGCGCCAGCAGTCACCAAGGACCCGAGCAGTACTTC. It translates to CASSHQGPEQYF.

This clonotype was recorded many times. The V gene is TRBV12-3 or TRBV12-4, the J gene TRBJ2-5; D is possibly TRBD2 (6 bases). Trimming left V 3 bases short and J 5 bases short, with 10 bases between. This CDR3 region has 13 residues. The CDR3 sequence is CASSFTSKETQYF. CDR3 nucleotides: TGTGCCAGCAGTTTTACTAGCAAGGAGACCCAGTACTTC.

This clonotype was recorded many times. The chain links TRBV18 to TRBJ2-5, with D possibly TRBD2 on 6 matching bases. V was cut by 4 bases and J by 0 bases, with 12 bases left in between. In germline, CDR1 is KGHSH, CDR2 LQKENI. This CDR3 spans 15 amino acids. This chain's CDR3 is CASSRSGTDQETQYF. The CDR3, as DNA: TGTGCCAGCTCACGTTCCGGGACTGACCAAGAGACCCAGTACTTC.

A remark on this clonotype: Likely a read error: the CDR3 ends without its conserved phenylalanine or tryptophan. The DNA is omitted, as the CDR3 cannot be located on it reliably, and the CDR3 follows TCRdb's listing. This sequence joins TRBV20-1 and TRBJ1-5; TRBD1 is the table's D call, not checked against the DNA. CDR1 is DFQATT and CDR2 is SNEGSKA in the germline V gene (reference sequence). The CDR3 has 17 residues if both end residues are counted. The CDR3 sequence: CSARGRPRTSSNQPQHS.

Ten or more counts support this clonotype. The V gene is TRBV27, the J gene TRBJ2-6, with D possibly being TRBD1 (5 bases). From germline, CDR1 is MNHEY and CDR2 SMNVEV (reference sequence). This CDR3 spans 16 amino acids. Trimming took 5 bases from V and 0 from J, leaving 11 bases between them. The CDR3 here is CASSPRQSSGANVLTF. As DNA, the CDR3 is TGTGCCAGCAGTCCCCGACAGTCCTCTGGGGCCAACGTCCTGACTTTC.

The chain recombines TRBV12-3 or TRBV12-4 with TRBJ2-5; D may be TRBD1 (5 bases). The CDR3 runs 14 residues. The germline V and J ends were trimmed by 6 bases and 5 bases, with 16 bases remaining between them. The CDR3 nucleotides read TGTGCCAGCAGCCCCCTAGGGGTGAGGGAGACCCAGTACTTC. Protein: CASSPLGVRETQYF.

This clonotype was seen a single time. The CDR3 is CSAGTSGFYEQYV. The CDR3 region has the DNA TGCAGTGCAGGGACTAGCGGCTTTTACGAGCAGTACGTC. This sequence joins TRBV20-1 and TRBJ2-7, with 11 bases fitting TRBD2. After removal of 6 bases from V and 4 bases from J, the junction contained 5 bases not matched to a gene. The CDR3 has 13 residues. CDR1 is DFQATT and CDR2 is SNEGSKA in the germline V gene (reference sequence).

The sample holds many counts of this clonotype. This chain connects TRBV5-1 to TRBJ2-2, with 8 positions matching TRBD2. V dropped 3 bases and J dropped 0; count of bases not matched to a gene: 4. This CDR3 contains 16 residues. Germline CDR1 is SGHRS and CDR2 is YFSETQ. The CDR3 region has the DNA TGCGCCAGCAGCTCCGGACTAGCCCCGAACACCGGGGAGCTGTTTTTT. Protein: CASSSGLAPNTGELFF.

This clonotype was found a few times. The CDR3 region is CASQTQGNYGYTF. In nucleotides, the CDR3 is TGCGCCAGCCAAACACAGGGAAATTATGGCTACACCTTC. The rearrangement uses TRBV10-2 and TRBJ1-2; TRBD1 is a possible D gene (6 bases). The CDR3 is 13 amino acids. Germline lookup yields CDR1 WSHSY and CDR2 SAAADI. Trimming left V 8 bases short and J 5 bases short, with 15 bases between.

The table lists this clonotype with many counts. This sequence joins TRBV20-1 and TRBJ2-3; D possibly matches TRBD1 or TRBD2 (5 bases each). Trimming took 3 bases from V and 4 from J, leaving 11 bases between them. The CDR3 has 13 residues. Germline V lookup: CDR1 DFQATT, CDR2 SNEGSKA (reference sequence). CDR3 bases: TGCAGTGCTAGGATTCCGGGACCAGATACGCAGTATTTT. Encoded protein: CSARIPGPDTQYF.

A few counts support this clonotype. The V and J genes are TRBV13 and TRBJ2-3; D perhaps matches TRBD2 (6 bases). V was pared by 4 bases and J by 4 bases, with 9 bases between. The V gene's germline CDR1 is PRHDT and CDR2 FYEKMQ (reference sequence). This CDR3 region has 13 residues. The CDR3 DNA reads as TGTGCCAGCAGCTCCGGGACTTCAGATACGCAGTATTTT. It yields the protein CASSSGTSDTQYF.